The 5 T cell receptor beta chains listed next were all sequenced from one sample in a study of shared clonotypes between healthy human individuals. Method: immunoSEQ multiplex PCR; TCRdb's copy keeps in-frame clones and lacks some. The sample lists 640,000 or so clones, 72% occurring once. The sequencing input was memory CD4+ T cells sorted from blood. Regarding subset: CD45RA-negative fraction. The receptors originated from a woman in her twenties or thirties in good health.

This clone appeared once. The rearrangement joins TRBV19 to TRBJ1-1; D ambiguous. In germline, CDR1 is LNHDA, CDR2 SQIVND (reference sequence). V shed 6 bases and J shed 4 bases, with 9 bases lying between them. The CDR3 length is 12 residues. The DNA for the CDR3 is TGTGCCAGTAGGGGGAGGAGCACTGAAGCTTTCTTT. Protein product: CASRGRSTEAFF.

This clone showed up just a few times. This chain connects TRBV5-4 to TRBJ1-5; D may be TRBD1 (6 bases). The ends were cut back, 0 bases at V and 6 bases at J, with 13 bases in the middle. The CDR3 has 15 residues. CDR1 SGHNT and CDR2 YYREEE come from the germline V gene (reference sequence). The CDR3 bases are TGTGCCAGCAGCTTGGACGGGGAAGGGGGTCAGCCCCAGCATTTT. Protein product: CASSLDGEGGQPQHF. The full variable domain, rest sourced from reference TRBV5-4 and TRBJ1-5, is ETGVTQSPTHLIKTRGQQVTLRCSSQSGHNTVSWYQQALGQGPQFIFQYYREEENGRGNFPPRFSGLQFPNYSSELNVNALELDDSALYLCASSLDGEGGQPQHFGDGTRLSIL.

There are a few counts of this clone. The chain joins TRBV28 to TRBJ1-5; 7 bases fit TRBD1. Unmatched junction bases numbered 8, after V lost 5 bases and J lost 7 bases. The CDR3 spans 14 residues. Germline CDR1 MDHEN, CDR2 SYDVKM. CDR3 coding DNA: TGTGCCAGCAGTAAAGACAGGGTAGGCCAGCCCCAGCATTTT. Translated: CASSKDRVGQPQHF.

This chain links TRBV6-1 with TRBJ2-2; D gene ambiguous. Trimming removed 5 bases at V and 5 bases at J, with 9 bases between. In germline, CDR1 is MNHNS, CDR2 SASEGT. The CDR3 loop spans 13 amino acids. The CDR3 sequence is CASSTQFTGELFF. The CDR3 coding sequence is TGTGCCAGCAGTACTCAATTTACCGGGGAGCTGTTTTTT.

V is TRBV11-3 and J is TRBJ1-1; 8 bases are a match to TRBD1. V lost 1 base to trimming and J lost 8 bases; unmatched junction nucleotides: 3. Germline V gives CDR1 SGHNT, CDR2 YENEEA. The CDR3 consists of 13 residues. The CDR3 sequence: CASSLVQGAEAFF. In DNA form, the CDR3 reads TGTGCCAGCAGCTTAGTTCAGGGGGCCGAAGCTTTCTTT.